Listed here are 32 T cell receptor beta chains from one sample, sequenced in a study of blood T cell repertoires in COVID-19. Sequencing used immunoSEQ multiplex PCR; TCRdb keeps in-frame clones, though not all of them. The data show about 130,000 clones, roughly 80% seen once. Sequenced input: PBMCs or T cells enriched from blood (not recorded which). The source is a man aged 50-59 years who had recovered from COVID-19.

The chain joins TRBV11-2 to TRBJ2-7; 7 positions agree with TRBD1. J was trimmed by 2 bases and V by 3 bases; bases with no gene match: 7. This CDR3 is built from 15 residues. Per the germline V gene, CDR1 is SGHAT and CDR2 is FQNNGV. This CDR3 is CASSFNRGLAYEQYF. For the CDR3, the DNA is TGTGCCAGCAGCTTCAACAGGGGTCTAGCCTACGAGCAGTACTTC.

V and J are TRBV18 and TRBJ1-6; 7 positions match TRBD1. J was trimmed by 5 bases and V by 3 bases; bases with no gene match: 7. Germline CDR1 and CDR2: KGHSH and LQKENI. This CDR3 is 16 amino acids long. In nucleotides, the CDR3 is TGTGCCAGCTCACCCCTCCGGGACAGAAATAATTCACCCCTCCACTTT. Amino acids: CASSPLRDRNNSPLHF.

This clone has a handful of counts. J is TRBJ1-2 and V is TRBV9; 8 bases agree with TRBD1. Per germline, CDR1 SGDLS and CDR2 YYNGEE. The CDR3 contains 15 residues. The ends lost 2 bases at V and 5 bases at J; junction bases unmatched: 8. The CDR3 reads CASSVRGRDPYGYTF. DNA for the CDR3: TGTGCCAGCAGCGTCAGGGGGCGCGATCCTTATGGCTACACCTTC.

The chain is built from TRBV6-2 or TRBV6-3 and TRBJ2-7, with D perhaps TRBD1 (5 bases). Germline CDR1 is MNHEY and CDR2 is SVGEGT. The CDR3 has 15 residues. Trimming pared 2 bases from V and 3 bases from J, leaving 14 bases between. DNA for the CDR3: TGTGCCAGCAGTTACACGGCCAGGGTAAGCTACGAGCAGTACTTC. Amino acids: CASSYTARVSYEQYF.

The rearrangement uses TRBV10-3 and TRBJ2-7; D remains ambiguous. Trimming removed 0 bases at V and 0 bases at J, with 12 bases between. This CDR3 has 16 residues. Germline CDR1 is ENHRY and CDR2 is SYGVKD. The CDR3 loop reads CAISESTQVFSYEQYF. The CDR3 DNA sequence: TGTGCCATCAGTGAGTCGACTCAAGTTTTCTCCTACGAGCAGTACTTC.

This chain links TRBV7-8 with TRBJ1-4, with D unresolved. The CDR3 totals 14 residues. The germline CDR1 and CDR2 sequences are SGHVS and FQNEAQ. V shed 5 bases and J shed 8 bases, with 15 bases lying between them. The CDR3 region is CASSEEAAREKLFF. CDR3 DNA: TGTGCCAGCAGCGAGGAGGCAGCCAGGGAAAAACTGTTTTTT.

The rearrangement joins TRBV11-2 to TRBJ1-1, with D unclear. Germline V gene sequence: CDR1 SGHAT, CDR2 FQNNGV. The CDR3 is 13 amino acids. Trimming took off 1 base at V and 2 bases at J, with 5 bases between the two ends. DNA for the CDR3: TGTGCCAGCAGCTTAGTCGGTAACACTGAAGCTTTCTTT. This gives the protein CASSLVGNTEAFF. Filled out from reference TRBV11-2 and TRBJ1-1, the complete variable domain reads EAGVAQSPRYKIIEKRQSVAFWCNPISGHATLYWYQQILGQGPKLLIQFQNNGVVDDSQLPKDRFSAERLKGVDSTLKIQPAKLEDSAVYLCASSLVGNTEAFFGQGTRLTVV.

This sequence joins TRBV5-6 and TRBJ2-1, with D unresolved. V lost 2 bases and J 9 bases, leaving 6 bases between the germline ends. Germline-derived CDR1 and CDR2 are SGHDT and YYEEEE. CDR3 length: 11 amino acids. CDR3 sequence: CASSFTTEQFF. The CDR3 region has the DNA TGTGCCAGCAGCTTTACTACTGAGCAGTTCTTC.

The CDR3 nucleotides are TGTGCCAGCAGCTTCAGGGGGCTCGGAAACACCATATATTTT. It is translated as CASSFRGLGNTIYF. The chain is built from TRBV5-8 and TRBJ1-3; TRBD1 agrees at 8 bases. The CDR3 loop spans 14 amino acids. CDR1 is SGHTS and CDR2 is YDEGEE in the germline V gene. Trimming cost V 2 bases and J 4 bases; bases outside gene matches: 2. The full variable domain, rest sourced from reference TRBV5-8 and TRBJ1-3, is EAGVTQSPTHLIKTRGQQATLRCSPISGHTSVYWYQQALGLGLQFLLWYDEGEERNRGNFPPRFSGRQFPNYSSELNVNALELEDSALYLCASSFRGLGNTIYFGEGSWLTVV.

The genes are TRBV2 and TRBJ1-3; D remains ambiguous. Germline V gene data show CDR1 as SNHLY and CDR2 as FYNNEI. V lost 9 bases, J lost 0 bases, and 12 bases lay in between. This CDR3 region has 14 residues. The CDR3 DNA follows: TGTGCCAGTCGTGGAGGAAACTCTGGAAACACCATATATTTT. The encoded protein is CASRGGNSGNTIYF.

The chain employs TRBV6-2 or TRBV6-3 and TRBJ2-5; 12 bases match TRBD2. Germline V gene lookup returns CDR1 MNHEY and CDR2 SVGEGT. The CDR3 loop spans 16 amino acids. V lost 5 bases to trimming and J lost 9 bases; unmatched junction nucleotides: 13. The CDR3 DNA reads TGTGCCAGCAGTCGGGGCGGGACTAGCGGGTCAAGGCCCCAGTACTTC. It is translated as CASSRGGTSGSRPQYF.

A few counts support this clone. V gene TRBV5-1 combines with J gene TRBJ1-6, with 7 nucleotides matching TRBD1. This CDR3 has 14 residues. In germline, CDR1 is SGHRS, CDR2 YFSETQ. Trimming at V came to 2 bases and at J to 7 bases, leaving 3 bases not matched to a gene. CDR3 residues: CASSLGQANSPLHF. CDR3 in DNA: TGCGCCAGCAGCTTAGGACAGGCGAATTCACCCCTCCACTTT.

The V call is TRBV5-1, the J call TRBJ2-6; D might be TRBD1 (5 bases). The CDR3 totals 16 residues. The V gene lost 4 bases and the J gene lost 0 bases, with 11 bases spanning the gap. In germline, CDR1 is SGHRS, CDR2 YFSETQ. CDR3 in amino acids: CASSGQGNSGANVLTF. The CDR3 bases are TGCGCCAGCAGCGGCCAGGGTAACTCTGGGGCCAACGTCCTGACTTTC.

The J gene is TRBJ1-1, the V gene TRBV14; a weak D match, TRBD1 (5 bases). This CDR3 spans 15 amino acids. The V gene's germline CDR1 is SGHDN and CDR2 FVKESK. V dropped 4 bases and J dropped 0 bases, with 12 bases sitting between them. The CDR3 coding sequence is TGTGCCAGCAGCCTGAAGAGACAGATGAACACTGAAGCTTTCTTT. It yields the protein CASSLKRQMNTEAFF.

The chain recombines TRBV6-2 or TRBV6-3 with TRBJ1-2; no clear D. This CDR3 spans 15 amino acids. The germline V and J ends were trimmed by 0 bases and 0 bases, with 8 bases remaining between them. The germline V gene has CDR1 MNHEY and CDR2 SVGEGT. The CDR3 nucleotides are TGTGCCAGCAGTTACTCGTTCGGGGCTAACTATGGCTACACCTTC. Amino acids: CASSYSFGANYGYTF.

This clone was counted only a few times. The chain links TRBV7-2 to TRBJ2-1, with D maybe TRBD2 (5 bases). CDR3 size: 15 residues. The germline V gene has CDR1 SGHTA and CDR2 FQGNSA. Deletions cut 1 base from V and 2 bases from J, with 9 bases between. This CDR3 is CASSLGQLAYNEQFF. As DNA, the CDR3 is TGTGCCAGCAGCTTAGGCCAACTAGCCTACAATGAGCAGTTCTTC.

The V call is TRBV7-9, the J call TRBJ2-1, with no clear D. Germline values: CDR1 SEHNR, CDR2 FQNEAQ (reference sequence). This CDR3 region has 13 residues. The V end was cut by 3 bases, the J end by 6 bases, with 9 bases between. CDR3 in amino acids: CASSFLVSNEQFF. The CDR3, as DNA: TGTGCCAGCAGCTTTTTGGTTAGCAATGAGCAGTTCTTC.

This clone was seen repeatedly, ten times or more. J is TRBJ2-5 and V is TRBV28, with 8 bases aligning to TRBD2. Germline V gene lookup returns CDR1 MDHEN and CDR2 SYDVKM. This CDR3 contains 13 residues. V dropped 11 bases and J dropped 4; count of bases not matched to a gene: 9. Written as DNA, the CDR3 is TGTGCCGGGCGGTCCGGGAGGGGAGAGACCCAGTACTTC. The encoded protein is CAGRSGRGETQYF.

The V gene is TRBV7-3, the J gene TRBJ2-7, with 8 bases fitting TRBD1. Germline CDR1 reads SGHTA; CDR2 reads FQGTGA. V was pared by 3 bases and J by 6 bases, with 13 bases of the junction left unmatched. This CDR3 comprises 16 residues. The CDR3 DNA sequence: TGTGCCAGCAGCTTCGCTCCAGGGGGCGTACCCGGCGAGCAGTACTTC. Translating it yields CASSFAPGGVPGEQYF.

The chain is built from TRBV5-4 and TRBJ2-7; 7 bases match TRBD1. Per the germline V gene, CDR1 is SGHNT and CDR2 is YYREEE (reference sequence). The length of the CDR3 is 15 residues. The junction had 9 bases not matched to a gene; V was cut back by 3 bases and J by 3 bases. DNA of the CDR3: TGTGCCAGCAGCTGGGCGCCGGGACAGAACTACGAGCAGTACTTC. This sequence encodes CASSWAPGQNYEQYF.

The CDR3 region has the DNA TGTGCCAGCAGCCGGGACAGAACCTACGAGCAGTACTTC. Translated: CASSRDRTYEQYF. The rearrangement joins TRBV6-2 or TRBV6-3 to TRBJ2-7; 7 bases fit TRBD1. The CDR3 contains 13 residues. Germline loops: CDR1 MNHEY, CDR2 SVGEGT. With V trimmed by 6 bases and J by 2 bases, 4 bases remained unmatched.

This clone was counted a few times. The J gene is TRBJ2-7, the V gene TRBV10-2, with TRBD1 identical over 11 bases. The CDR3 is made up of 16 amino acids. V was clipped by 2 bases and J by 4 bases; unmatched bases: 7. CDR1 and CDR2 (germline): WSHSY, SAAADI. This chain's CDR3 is CASSEGSGTGGYEQYF. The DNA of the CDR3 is TGCGCCAGCAGTGAGGGATCCGGGACAGGGGGTTACGAGCAGTACTTC.

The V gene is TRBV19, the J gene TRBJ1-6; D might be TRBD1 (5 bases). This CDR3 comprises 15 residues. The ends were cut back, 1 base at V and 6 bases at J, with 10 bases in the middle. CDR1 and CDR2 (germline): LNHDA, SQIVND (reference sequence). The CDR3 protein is CASSIVGGGNSPLHF. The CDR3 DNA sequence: TGTGCCAGTAGTATAGTAGGCGGGGGTAATTCACCCCTCCACTTT.

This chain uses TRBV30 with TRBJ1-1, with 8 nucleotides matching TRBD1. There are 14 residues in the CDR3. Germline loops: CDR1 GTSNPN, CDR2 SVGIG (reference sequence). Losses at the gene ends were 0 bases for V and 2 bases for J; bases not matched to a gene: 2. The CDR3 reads CAWSVGTGNTEAFF. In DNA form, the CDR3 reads TGTGCCTGGAGTGTAGGGACAGGAAACACTGAAGCTTTCTTT.

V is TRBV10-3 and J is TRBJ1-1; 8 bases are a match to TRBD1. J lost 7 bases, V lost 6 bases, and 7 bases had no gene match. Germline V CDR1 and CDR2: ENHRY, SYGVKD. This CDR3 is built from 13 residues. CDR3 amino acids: CAIRPTGEIEAFF. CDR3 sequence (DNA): TGTGCCATCAGACCGACAGGGGAAATTGAAGCTTTCTTT.

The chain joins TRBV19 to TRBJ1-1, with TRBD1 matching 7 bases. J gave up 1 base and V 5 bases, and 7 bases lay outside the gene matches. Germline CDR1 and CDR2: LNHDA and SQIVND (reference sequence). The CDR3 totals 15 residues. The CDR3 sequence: CASSSRTGANTEAFF. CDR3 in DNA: TGTGCCAGTAGTTCGAGGACAGGCGCGAACACTGAAGCTTTCTTT.

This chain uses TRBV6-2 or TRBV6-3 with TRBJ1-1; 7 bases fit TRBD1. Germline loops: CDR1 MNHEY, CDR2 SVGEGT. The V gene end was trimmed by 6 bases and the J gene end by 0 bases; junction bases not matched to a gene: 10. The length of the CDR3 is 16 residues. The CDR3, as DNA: TGTGCCAGCAGCATACGGGACAGAGTACTGAACACTGAAGCTTTCTTT. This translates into CASSIRDRVLNTEAFF.

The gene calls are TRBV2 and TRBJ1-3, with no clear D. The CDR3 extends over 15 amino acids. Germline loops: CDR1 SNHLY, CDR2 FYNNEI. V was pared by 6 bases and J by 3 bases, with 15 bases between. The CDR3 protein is CASSQNAGFGNTIYF. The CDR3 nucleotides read TGTGCCAGCAGCCAAAACGCGGGGTTTGGAAACACCATATATTTT.

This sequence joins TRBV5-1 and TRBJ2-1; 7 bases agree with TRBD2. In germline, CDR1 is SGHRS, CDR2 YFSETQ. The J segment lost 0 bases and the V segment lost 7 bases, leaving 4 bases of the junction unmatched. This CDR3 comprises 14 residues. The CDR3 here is CASWTGGSYNEQFF. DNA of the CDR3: TGCGCCAGCTGGACGGGGGGCTCCTACAATGAGCAGTTCTTC.

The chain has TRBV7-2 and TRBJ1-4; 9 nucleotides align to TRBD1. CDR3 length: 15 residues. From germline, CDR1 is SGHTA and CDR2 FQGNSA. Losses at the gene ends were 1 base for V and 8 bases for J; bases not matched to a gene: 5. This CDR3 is CASSLDRGRREKLFF. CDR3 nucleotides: TGTGCCAGCAGCTTAGACAGGGGGCGGAGGGAAAAACTGTTTTTT.

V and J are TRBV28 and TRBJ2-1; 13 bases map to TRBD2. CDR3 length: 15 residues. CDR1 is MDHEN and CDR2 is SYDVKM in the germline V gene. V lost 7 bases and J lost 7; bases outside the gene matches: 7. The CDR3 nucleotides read TGTGCCAGCACCCTCACTAGCGGGGGGGGGAATGAGCAGTTCTTC. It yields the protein CASTLTSGGGNEQFF.

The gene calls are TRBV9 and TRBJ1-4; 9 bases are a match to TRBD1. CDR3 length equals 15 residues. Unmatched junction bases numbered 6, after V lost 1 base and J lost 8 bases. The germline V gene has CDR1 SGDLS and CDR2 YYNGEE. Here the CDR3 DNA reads TGTGCCAGCAGCGTACACAGGGGGCCTGACGAAAAACTGTTTTTT. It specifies CASSVHRGPDEKLFF.